The present TCR beta chain was sequenced within a study of T-cell memory formation after mild COVID-19 (dated by TCRdb to the early 2020s). For the wider study: TCR sequence clusters from the two donors were found to be largely donor specific. Two young, previously healthy adult volunteers made up the cohort, one male and one female. T-cell clones expanding and contracting after mild COVID-19 in two donors were tracked by longitudinal TCRalpha and TCRbeta repertoire sequencing. Points the paper makes about the study in general: Only a couple of mild cases were covered by the study, and larger cohorts that include severe cases with pre-infection samples were considered necessary. Contracting CD4+ clones were found mainly in CM and EM memory subsets, while CD8+ clones were enriched in EMRA. Some responding clones were found in pre-infection memory, which suggests that pre-existing cross-reactive memory T cells took part in the SARS-CoV-2 response. Clones contracting from day 15 to 85 had balanced CD4/CD8 phenotypes, while a second wave expanding from day 15 to 37 was biased towards CD4+. Whether the second-wave clones peaking on day 37 were SARS-CoV-2 specific was not confirmed.

The V end loses 1 base and the J end loses 3 bases, and a stretch of 10 bases separates them. CDR1 and CDR2 were assigned from the germline V gene as MGHDK and SYGVNS. Measured from the cysteine to the phenylalanine, the CDR3 is 14 residues long. This entry keeps only the CDR3 DNA: 42 bases, framed from base 1. Instrument used: Illumina NovaSeq 6000. Using 5'RACE with constant-segment primers, TCRalpha and TCRbeta cDNA libraries were constructed, with sample barcodes and unique molecular identifiers added in the process. Trizol reagent was used to extract RNA from every sample. The libraries were amplified in two PCR steps, and the second step added a second sample barcode and Illumina TruSeq adapters. Sequencing of the libraries was done on an Illumina NovaSeq, producing 2 x 150 bp paired-end reads. As for how the authors treated the data: Demultiplexing of reads and collapsing into UMI-guided consensus sequences were performed with migec v1.2.7. Using mixcr v2.1.11, UMI consensuses were aligned to TRA and TRB V and J templates and then assembled into clonotypes. A clonotype was counted as expanded or contracted only when both edgeR and NoisET called the clonotype significant, with the noise models trained on biological replicates. edgeR calls used a false discovery rate-adjusted p below 0.01 and a log2 fold-change threshold of 1. As an exploratory analysis of dynamics, PCA with hierarchical clustering was applied to max-normalized trajectories of the 1000 most abundant clonotypes. Separately sequenced CD4+ and CD8+ repertoires were used to assign the CD4 or CD8 phenotype of responding clones. TCRdb's own reprocessing of the public reads used fastp at Q25 and MiXCR and kept productive beta chains. Every entry covers one CDR3 protein and lists the most common genes and DNA from its rows. These V and J calls originate from TCRdb's pipeline instead of the authors' own analysis. The sample includes about 400,000 distinct CDR3 sequences, with approximately 24% observed a single time. The ten largest clones take up roughly 8.9% of the sample.

About this clonotype itself: This receptor's antigen is unknown. No much larger clone exists at a distance of one base, and base qualities are not known.

PBMCs were isolated by Ficoll-Paque density gradient centrifugation. The sequence is built from TRBV25-1 and TRBJ2-7, with TRBD2 as a weak D call on 5 bases. Sequencing used PBMCs or a T cell subset sorted from them (not recorded which). This TCR was sampled from an adult woman who had mild COVID-19 (a few samples of this study predate the infection). The sample titles of this study are shuffled in the database, so cell type and time point are left out; the donor was told from shared clones. The sequence in DNA is TGTGCCAGCAGTGAATCTCGAGAGGGCTACGAGCAGTACTTC. Its protein is CASSESREGYEQYF.